These 26 T cell receptor beta chains were all obtained from the same sample, sequenced in a study of cytomegalovirus exposure and HLA in healthy donors. The primer mix had 60 Vbeta and 13 Jbeta primers. Using immunoSEQ multiplex PCR, the repertoire was profiled, and TCRdb retains in-frame clones only, with some absent. Of 170,000 or so clones listed, about 80% are singletons. Material: PBMCs. These receptors all come from a woman aged 40 to 50 in good health and CMV-seronegative.

The chain couples TRBV28 to TRBJ1-1; 7 bases map to TRBD1. V shed 3 bases and J 2 bases; nucleotides not matched to a gene: 3. Germline V gene sequence: CDR1 MDHEN, CDR2 SYDVKM. This CDR3 contains 14 residues. In DNA form, the CDR3 reads TGTGCCAGCAGTTTCCAGGGGGGAAACACTGAAGCTTTCTTT. Its translation: CASSFQGGNTEAFF.

The chain joins TRBV6-4 to TRBJ2-3, with D tentatively TRBD1 (6 bases). Deletions cut 8 bases from V and 4 bases from J, with 7 bases between. CDR3 length: 11 residues. Per the germline V gene, CDR1 is MRHNA and CDR2 is SNTAGT. The CDR3 region has the DNA TGTGCCAGCGGGGGCGCAGATACGCAGTATTTT. The encoded protein is CASGGADTQYF.

The chain uses TRBV2 and TRBJ2-7, with a weak D call TRBD1 (6 bases). Looked up from germline, CDR1 is SNHLY and CDR2 is FYNNEI. V lost 8 bases to trimming and J lost 3 bases, with 17 bases between them. The length of the CDR3 is 14 residues. This CDR3 is CASGDRRFGYEQYF. The CDR3 DNA follows: TGTGCCAGCGGCGACAGGAGGTTCGGCTACGAGCAGTACTTC.

The chain is built from TRBV28 and TRBJ1-5, with D perhaps matching TRBD1 (6 bases). This CDR3 has 15 residues. From germline, CDR1 is MDHEN and CDR2 SYDVKM. V lost 8 bases and J 1 base, leaving 15 bases between the germline ends. CDR3 sequence: CASGQGSRSNQPQHF. The CDR3 DNA is TGTGCCAGCGGCCAGGGGAGTAGGAGCAATCAGCCCCAGCATTTT.

V is TRBV18 and J is TRBJ2-7, with 7 nucleotides matching TRBD1. The CDR3 is 14 residues long. J lost 4 bases, V lost 1 base, and 4 bases had no gene match. Germline CDR1 KGHSH, CDR2 LQKENI. CDR3 protein: CASSPRQGEYEQYF. CDR3 nucleotide sequence: TGTGCCAGCTCACCACGACAGGGCGAGTACGAGCAGTACTTC.

J is TRBJ1-2 and V is TRBV9; 8 bases fit TRBD1. Per germline, CDR1 SGDLS and CDR2 YYNGEE. This CDR3 region has 16 residues. J lost 8 bases, V lost 0 bases, and 12 bases had no gene match. The CDR3 nucleotides are TGTGCCAGCAGCGTAGCGGCTCAGGGGGCAGCTGGGGGCTACACCTTC. Its translation: CASSVAAQGAAGGYTF.

This chain connects TRBV11-2 to TRBJ1-1; unclear D gene. From germline, CDR1 is SGHAT and CDR2 FQNNGV. The CDR3 is 14 amino acids. Trimming took 5 bases from V and 4 from J, leaving 14 bases between them. CDR3 residues: CASSRKGGSTEAFF. The CDR3 nucleotides are TGTGCCAGCAGCCGTAAGGGAGGGAGCACTGAAGCTTTCTTT.

The chain uses TRBV5-6 and TRBJ2-3, with D maybe TRBD1 (6 bases). The CDR3 length is 14 residues. Germline V CDR1 and CDR2: SGHDT, YYEEEE. V was shortened by 4 bases and J by 3 bases, with 12 bases between the two germline ends. CDR3 nucleotide sequence: TGTGCCAGCAGCCGCCGACAGGTTACAGATACGCAGTATTTT. This codes for CASSRRQVTDTQYF.

This clone showed up just once. This chain links TRBV2 with TRBJ2-3, with TRBD2 matching 14 bases. The CDR3 contains 17 residues. J gave up 1 base and V 7 bases, and 7 bases lay outside the gene matches. Germline CDR1 SNHLY, CDR2 FYNNEI. CDR3 sequence: CASKTSGGARGTDTQYF. Written as DNA, the CDR3 is TGTGCCAGCAAGACTAGCGGGGGGGCCCGAGGCACAGATACGCAGTATTTT.

The chain links TRBV30 to TRBJ2-5, with D tentatively TRBD2 (5 bases). CDR1 GTSNPN and CDR2 SVGIG come from the germline V gene (reference sequence). Trimming left V 3 bases short and J 3 bases short, with 11 bases between. The CDR3 runs 13 residues. The CDR3 reads CAWSPAEEETQYF. Written as DNA, the CDR3 is TGTGCCTGGAGCCCAGCGGAGGAAGAGACCCAGTACTTC.

This sequence joins TRBV6-5 and TRBJ2-1, with D perhaps matching TRBD2 (6 bases). V lost 5 bases, J lost 6 bases, and 11 bases lay in between. CDR3 length: 13 amino acids. The germline V gene has CDR1 MNHEY and CDR2 SVGAGI. The CDR3 bases are TGTGCCAGCAGTCCGACTAGTGTCAATGAGCAGTTCTTC. It translates to CASSPTSVNEQFF.

The chain carries TRBV10-3 and TRBJ1-6; 9 bases are a match to TRBD1. Trimming took 2 bases from V and 2 from J; bases not matched to a gene: 4. CDR1 is ENHRY, CDR2 SYGVKD, per germline. This CDR3 region has 17 residues. CDR3 residues: CAISERQGGTYNSPLHF. As DNA, the CDR3 is TGTGCCATCAGTGAGAGACAGGGGGGAACCTATAATTCACCCCTCCACTTT.

For this clone: An end of the junction does not agree with germline; a read error may underlie this. The chain combines TRBV4-2 with TRBJ1-2; D unresolved. Germline V CDR1 and CDR2: LGHNA, YNFKEQ. The CDR3 is 13 residues long. Here the CDR3 DNA reads TGTGCCAGCAGCCCTCCGAGGGCAGGAACGTACCCCTTC. The encoded protein is CASSPPRAGTYPF.

V is TRBV7-2 and J is TRBJ2-3; D perhaps matches TRBD1 (6 bases). Germline V gene data show CDR1 as SGHTA and CDR2 as FQGNSA. The CDR3 covers 15 residues. Trimming cost V 4 bases and J 0 bases, with 11 bases left between them. In DNA form, the CDR3 reads TGTGCCAGCAGCTCTGGACAGCGCAGCACAGATACGCAGTATTTT. Protein sequence: CASSSGQRSTDTQYF.

V is TRBV19 and J is TRBJ2-2; D not certain. Germline V CDR1 and CDR2: LNHDA, SQIVND (reference sequence). The CDR3 contains 12 residues. V lost 5 bases to trimming and J lost 5 bases, with 6 bases between them. CDR3 coding DNA: TGTGCCAGTAGTCTACCAACCGGGGAGCTGTTTTTT. Translating gives CASSLPTGELFF.

This clone was found a few times. The V call is TRBV4-3, the J call TRBJ1-4, with D possibly TRBD1 on 6 matching bases. V lost 0 bases and J lost 6, with 11 bases in between. This CDR3 is built from 15 residues. Germline V CDR1 and CDR2: LGHNA, YSLEER. The DNA for the CDR3 is TGCGCCAGCAGCCAAGATTACAGGGTAGATGAAAAACTGTTTTTT. It yields the protein CASSQDYRVDEKLFF.

This chain links TRBV7-6 with TRBJ2-5; a possible D gene is TRBD2 (5 bases). The V gene lost 4 bases and the J gene lost 2 bases, with 11 bases spanning the gap. The V gene's germline CDR1 is SGHVS and CDR2 FNYEAQ. The CDR3 covers 14 residues. CDR3 nucleotide sequence: TGTGCCAGCAGCTCAGGACTCTTACAAGAGACCCAGTACTTC. Protein product: CASSSGLLQETQYF.

V is TRBV6-1 and J is TRBJ2-7; possible D gene TRBD1, 5 bases. V was clipped by 6 bases and J by 4 bases, with 16 bases between them. CDR1 MNHNS and CDR2 SASEGT come from the germline V gene. The CDR3 totals 14 residues. CDR3 sequence reads: CASSPATAFYEQYF. CDR3 DNA sequence: TGTGCCAGCAGCCCAGCGACAGCGTTTTACGAGCAGTACTTC.

The J gene is TRBJ1-2, the V gene TRBV7-9; no clear D gene. The V and J ends lost 4 bases and 6 bases respectively, with 12 bases between them. The CDR3 loop spans 13 amino acids. Germline assignment: CDR1 SEHNR and CDR2 FQNEAQ (reference sequence). CDR3 bases: TGTGCCAGCAGCTCCCGGGCGGGGAATGGCTACACCTTC. Translated: CASSSRAGNGYTF.

The chain couples TRBV6-1 to TRBJ1-5; TRBD1 agrees at 7 bases. This CDR3 has 15 amino acids. Germline V gene sequence: CDR1 MNHNS, CDR2 SASEGT. The V and J ends lost 6 bases and 1 base, in that order; junction bases with no gene match: 6. This CDR3 is CASRNRGGSNQPQHF. The CDR3 bases are TGTGCCAGCAGGAACAGGGGAGGAAGCAATCAGCCCCAGCATTTT.

The chain recombines TRBV7-3 with TRBJ1-3, with D uncertain. Germline lookup yields CDR1 SGHTA and CDR2 FQGTGA. Trimming left V 11 bases short and J 4 bases short, with 9 bases between. This CDR3 has 11 residues. The CDR3 DNA reads TGTGCCCCCCCATCCGGAAACACCATATATTTT. Its translation: CAPPSGNTIYF.

V gene TRBV5-4 combines with J gene TRBJ2-2; 9 bases match TRBD1. Trimming removed 2 bases from V and 7 bases from J; junction bases left unmatched: 6. The CDR3 has 15 amino acids. Germline V gene data show CDR1 as SGHNT and CDR2 as YYREEE (reference sequence). The CDR3 sequence: CASSLQGAVFGELFF. In nucleotides, the CDR3 is TGTGCCAGCAGCTTACAGGGGGCGGTCTTCGGGGAGCTGTTTTTT. Supplemented by reference TRBV5-4 and TRBJ2-2, the full variable domain reads ETGVTQSPTHLIKTRGQQVTLRCSSQSGHNTVSWYQQALGQGPQFIFQYYREEENGRGNFPPRFSGLQFPNYSSELNVNALELDDSALYLCASSLQGAVFGELFFGEGSRLTVL.

This chain links TRBV2 with TRBJ1-2; TRBD1 might be the D (5 bases). The CDR3 extends over 14 amino acids. Germline CDR1 reads SNHLY; CDR2 reads FYNNEI. V gave up 0 bases and J gave up 7 bases, with 12 bases separating them. The CDR3 nucleotides are TGTGCCAGCAGTGAAGCCCCGGGACTGTCTGGCTACACCTTC. Translation gives CASSEAPGLSGYTF. Looking up the rest from reference TRBV2 and TRBJ1-2 gives the full variable domain: EPEVTQTPSHQVTQMGQEVILRCVPISNHLYFYWYRQILGQKVEFLVSFYNNEISEKSEIFDDQFSVERPDGSNFTLKIRSTKLEDSAMYFCASSEAPGLSGYTFGSGTRLTVV.

In this sample, this clone turned up a few times. The chain couples TRBV13 to TRBJ1-1; 9 bases fit TRBD1. The germline CDR1 and CDR2 sequences are PRHDT and FYEKMQ (reference sequence). The CDR3 has 13 amino acids. The ends lost 5 bases at V and 4 bases at J; junction bases unmatched: 2. CDR3 region: CASSPTGGTEAFF. CDR3 coding DNA: TGTGCCAGCAGCCCGACAGGGGGCACTGAAGCTTTCTTT.

The V gene is TRBV9, the J gene TRBJ1-2; 8 bases are shared with TRBD1. V was clipped by 3 bases and J by 1 base; unmatched bases: 2. CDR3 length equals 14 residues. Per germline, CDR1 SGDLS and CDR2 YYNGEE. CDR3 nucleotide sequence: TGTGCCAGCAGCGCGGGACAGGTTAACTATGGCTACACCTTC. Residues: CASSAGQVNYGYTF.

J is TRBJ2-5 and V is TRBV2; the match to TRBD1 covers 7 bases. CDR3 size: 16 residues. Germline-derived CDR1 and CDR2 are SNHLY and FYNNEI. V shed 6 bases and J 2 bases; nucleotides not matched to a gene: 12. This CDR3 reads CASSDLSTGIQETQYF. CDR3 DNA: TGTGCCAGCAGCGATTTATCGACAGGGATTCAAGAGACCCAGTACTTC.